The rows below give T cell receptor beta chains drawn from one sample of a study of T cell changes during pregnancy in multiple sclerosis. Assay used: immunoSEQ multiplex PCR; TCRdb lists only in-frame clones, some missing. The table shows around 27,000 clones, with more than 85% occurring only once. This specimen consisted of CD4+ T cells from peripheral blood mononuclear cells, obtained after pregnancy. Every receptor here comes from a female donor with multiple sclerosis, enrolled in a pregnancy study. Both conserved end residues are trimmed from each CDR3. Clone size is shown for a subset of rows, as once, few, many or a class of expanded clone.

clone size,V gene,CDR3 length,CDR3 protein
.,TRBV6-1,10,ASRASTDTQY
.,TRBV21-1,13,ASSKRVKRDTEAF
.,TRBV5-7,13,ASSLQVQYNSPLH
.,TRBV7-2,13,ASSQRTGRDSELF
.,TRBV19,11,ASKWTGAETQY
.,TRBV11-2,16,ASSYRIGGRAGVHEQY
.,TRBV18,12,ASSQGTGVPEQF
.,TRBV6-5,12,ASKPTSNTGELF
.,TRBV5-1,11,ASTEGAIGGYT
.,TRBV7-2,12,ASSLTGINEKLF
once,TRBV30,12,AWRARDRLYGYT
.,TRBV4-2,10,ASSQVETGYT
.,TRBV18,15,ASSPTQGDSPKYEQY
.,TRBV6-5,10,ASSLEGYGYT
.,TRBV2,11,ASTAAGYNEQF
.,TRBV5-6,11,ASTFGEDTEAF
.,TRBV18,12,ASSPRERGTEAF